This T cell receptor (beta chain) was recovered during a study of regulatory T cells in long-lasting Graves disease. Notes on the study in general: When disease was persistent, TRBV28, TRBJ1-2 and TRBJ2-5 were the favored segments.

This clonotype has at least ten counts. Its specificity is not known. Time point meaning: newly diagnosed GD, antithyroid drugs for less than 3 months. Generation of the TCR library employed RNA extracted from PBMCs. Arm-PCR of CDR3 regions and iRepertoire HTBI primers were the basis on which TCR beta libraries were built. TCRdb reprocessed the multiplex PCR reads via MiXCR and lists one record per CDR3 protein. Among over 400,000 distinct CDR3 sequences listed, around 15% were seen once. Trimming at V came to 6 bases and at J to 1 base, leaving 6 bases not matched to a gene. The V gene's germline CDR1 is SQVTM and CDR2 ANQGSEA. This CDR3 spans 15 amino acids. The sample also formed part of further work on T cells in Graves' hyperthyroidism and ophthalmopathy. As that study records: In the first-round RT-PCR of the TCR CDR3, the HTBI primer set was used.

The sample here was peripheral blood mononuclear cells (PBMCs), taken at new diagnosis, from a patient treated with antithyroid drugs. The chain couples TRBV29-1 to TRBJ2-3; 11 nucleotides agree with TRBD2. This clonotype was sampled from a woman between 50 and 59 years old with Graves disease. The CDR3 spells CSVVWTSGRTDTQYF. Here the CDR3 DNA reads TGCAGCGTAGTGTGGACTAGCGGGCGCACAGATACGCAGTATTTT.